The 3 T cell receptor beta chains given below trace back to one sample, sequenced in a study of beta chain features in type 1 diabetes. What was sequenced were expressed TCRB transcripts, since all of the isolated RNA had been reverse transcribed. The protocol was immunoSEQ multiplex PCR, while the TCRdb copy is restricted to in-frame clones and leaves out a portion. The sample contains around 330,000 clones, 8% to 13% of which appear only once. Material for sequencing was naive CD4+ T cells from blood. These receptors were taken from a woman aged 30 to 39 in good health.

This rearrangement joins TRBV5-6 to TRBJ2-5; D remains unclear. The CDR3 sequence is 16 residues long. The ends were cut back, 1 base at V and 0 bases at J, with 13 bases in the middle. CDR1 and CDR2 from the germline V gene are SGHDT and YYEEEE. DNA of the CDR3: TGTGCCAGCAGCTTGTTTGGTTCACAGCACCAAGAGACCCAGTACTTC. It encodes CASSLFGSQHQETQYF. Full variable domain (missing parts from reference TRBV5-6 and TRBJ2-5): DAGVTQSPTHLIKTRGQQVTLRCSPKSGHDTVSWYQQALGQGPQFIFQYYEEEERQRGNFPDRFSGHQFPNYSSELNVNALLLGDSALYLCASSLFGSQHQETQYFGPGTRLLVL.

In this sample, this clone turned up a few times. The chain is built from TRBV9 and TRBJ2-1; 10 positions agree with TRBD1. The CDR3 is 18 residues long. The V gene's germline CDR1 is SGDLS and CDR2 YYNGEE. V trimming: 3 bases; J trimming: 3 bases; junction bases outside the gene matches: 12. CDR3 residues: CASSAKGVRDRGYNEQFF. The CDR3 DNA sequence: TGTGCCAGCAGCGCAAAGGGGGTGAGGGACAGGGGCTACAATGAGCAGTTCTTC.

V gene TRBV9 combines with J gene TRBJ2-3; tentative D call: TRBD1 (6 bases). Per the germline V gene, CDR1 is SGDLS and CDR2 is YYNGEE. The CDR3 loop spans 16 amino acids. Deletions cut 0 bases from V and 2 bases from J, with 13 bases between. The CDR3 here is CASSVGGRISTDTQYF. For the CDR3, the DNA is TGTGCCAGCAGCGTAGGGGGGCGGATATCCACAGATACGCAGTATTTT.